Listed below are T cell receptor beta chains from one sample, sequenced in a study of cytomegalovirus exposure and HLA in healthy donors. Only in-frame clones appear in the TCRdb table, and some are missing; sequencing was by immunoSEQ multiplex PCR. The table shows over 150,000 clones, with roughly 84% occurring only once. Sequencing was performed on PBMCs. These TCRs come from a boy aged 2 to 10 in good health and CMV-seronegative. CDR3s include the opening cysteine and the closing phenylalanine or tryptophan. A D gene is named only where the DNA matches it firmly. Size values are once, few and many counts, or a class for expanded clones, and some rows have none.

V	size	length	D	J	DNA	CDR3
TRBV7-2	.	13	.	TRBJ2-1	TGTGCCAGCAGCTCCAGCTCCTACAATGAGCAGTTCTTC	CASSSSSYNEQFF
TRBV15	.	16	TRBD2	TRBJ2-7	TGTGCCACCAGCCTTTCGGGGGGGTCCCTGAGCTACGAGCAGTACTTC	CATSLSGGSLSYEQYF
TRBV7-6	.	15	.	TRBJ2-5	TGTGCCAGCAGCTTAGAATATAAGGGCGGGGAGACCCAGTACTTC	CASSLEYKGGETQYF
TRBV28	once	15	TRBD2	TRBJ2-1	TGTGCCAGCAGTTTAAACGGGAGGGATTACAATGAGCAGTTCTTC	CASSLNGRDYNEQFF
TRBV28	.	16	.	TRBJ2-5	TGTGCCAGCAGTCCCCCGGACAGTTTAGGGCACGAGACCCAGTACTTC	CASSPPDSLGHETQYF
TRBV20-1	.	11	.	TRBJ1-1	TGCAGTGCTAGAGATCACAGGGAAGCTTTTTTT	CSARDHREAFF
TRBV2	.	17	.	TRBJ1-5	TGTGCCAGCAGGCCCCAAAGCCACGGGGGGATACGGCAGCCCCAGCATTTT	CASRPQSHGGIRQPQHF
TRBV30	.	18	.	TRBJ2-2	TGTGCCTGGACTTCCTTTAGGGTTGAGGGAGGGAACACCGGGGAGCTGTTTTTT	CAWTSFRVEGGNTGELFF
TRBV12-5	once	15	.	TRBJ2-1	TGTGCTAGTGGTTTGGTAAACGGGCTAGCGAGTGAGCAGTTCTTC	CASGLVNGLASEQFF
TRBV6-6	.	16	.	TRBJ2-5	TGTGCCAGCAGTTACGATAGGGGCGGGATAAAAGAGACCCAGTACTTC	CASSYDRGGIKETQYF
TRBV27	few	15	TRBD1	TRBJ2-1	TGTGCCAGCAGTTCTGGACAGGGATTGTACAATGAGCAGTTCTTC	CASSSGQGLYNEQFF
TRBV5-1	.	15	TRBD2	TRBJ2-1	TGCGCCAGCAGCTCACTAGCGCCCGGGGGCAATGAGCAGTTCTTC	CASSSLAPGGNEQFF
TRBV7-9	.	19	TRBD1	TRBJ1-1	TGTGCCAGCAGCTTAGGTGGGGCGGGACAGGGAGGTTTGAACACTGAAGCTTTCTTT	CASSLGGAGQGGLNTEAFF
TRBV5-1	.	17	.	TRBJ2-2	TGCGCCAGCAGCCAACTGCGCCAGGCTGCGAACACCGGGGAGCTGTTTTTT	CASSQLRQAANTGELFF
TRBV7-3	.	17	.	TRBJ2-6	TGTGCCAGCAGCTTAAGAGCGGAGGCCTCTGGGGCCAACGTCCTGACTTTC	CASSLRAEASGANVLTF
TRBV6-1	.	11	.	TRBJ2-1	TGTGCCAGCAGGGGGGCCAATGAGCAGTTCTTC	CASRGANEQFF
TRBV28	.	16	TRBD1	TRBJ1-5	TGTGCCAGCAGTTTTTTGGGACAGGGGAGCAATCAGCCCCAGCATTTT	CASSFLGQGSNQPQHF
TRBV20-1	few	10	.	TRBJ1-1	TGCAGTGCCCCAGGGACAGAAGCTTTCTTT	CSAPGTEAFF
TRBV5-4	.	15	TRBD2	TRBJ2-1	TGTGCCAGCAGCTTGGCTAGCGGGAGGGTGAATGAGCAGTTCTTC	CASSLASGRVNEQFF
TRBV4-2	.	16	.	TRBJ2-2	TGTGCCAGCAGCCGCGTCACCGGGGCGAACACCGGGGAGCTGTTTTTT	CASSRVTGANTGELFF
TRBV29-1	.	14	TRBD2	TRBJ2-1	TGCAGCGCCTATTTAAGCGGGAGGGACGGTGAGCAGTTCTTC	CSAYLSGRDGEQFF
TRBV6-5	.	15	.	TRBJ2-2	TGTGCCAGCAGCCGTACTAGTATTAACACCGGGGAGCTGTTTTTT	CASSRTSINTGELFF
TRBV7-9	.	16	.	TRBJ1-2	TGTGCCAGCAGCTTAGCGTCCGGGGAGGGGTCCTATGGCTACACCTTC	CASSLASGEGSYGYTF
TRBV7-7	.	15	TRBD2	TRBJ2-7	TGTGCTAGCAGCCCTCGAGCTAGCGGGATGTACGAGCAGTACTTC	CASSPRASGMYEQYF
TRBV6-1	.	15	TRBD1	TRBJ1-3	TGTGCCAGCAGTGAAGAAGGGGGCGTTGGAAACACCATATATTTT	CASSEEGGVGNTIYF
TRBV19	.	18	TRBD1	TRBJ1-5	TGTGCCAGTAGTGTTTGGGACAGGGGGAGATATAGCAATCAGCCCCAGCATTTT	CASSVWDRGRYSNQPQHF
TRBV5-6	.	14	TRBD1	TRBJ1-5	TGTGCCAGCAGCATACGACAGGGTTATCAGCCCCAGCATTTT	CASSIRQGYQPQHF
TRBV5-1	.	15	TRBD2	TRBJ2-7	TGCGCCAGCAGCTTGGGCGGGAGGGCTACCTACGAGCAGTACTTC	CASSLGGRATYEQYF
TRBV29-1	.	13	.	TRBJ1-2	TGCAGCGTTGAAGGCGGGAAAGGGTATGGCTACACCTTC	CSVEGGKGYGYTF
TRBV14	once	16	TRBD2	TRBJ2-3	TGTGCCAGCAGCCGAGTTCCGGGACTAGCGACAGATACGCAGTATTTT	CASSRVPGLATDTQYF
TRBV13	once	18	.	TRBJ1-2	TGTGCCAGCAGCCCACCCCTCACTCGGGAGGGGGCTAACTATGGCTACACCTTC	CASSPPLTREGANYGYTF
TRBV9	.	15	TRBD1	TRBJ2-5	TGTGCCAGCAGCGTCTCCACAGGGGGCATGGAGACCCAGTACTTC	CASSVSTGGMETQYF
TRBV7-8	.	15	.	TRBJ1-2	TGTGCCAGCAGCTTAGTAATCGAGGATTGGAATGGCTACACCTTC	CASSLVIEDWNGYTF
TRBV25-1	.	16	.	TRBJ1-2	TGTGCCAGCAGTGGAAATACAGGGAGTCAGGCCTATGGCTACACCTTC	CASSGNTGSQAYGYTF
TRBV9	.	15	.	TRBJ2-3	TGTGCCAGCACCCAGGGGGCTAGCGGTACAGATACGCAGTATTTT	CASTQGASGTDTQYF
TRBV2	.	14	TRBD1	TRBJ1-2	TGTGCCAGCAGAGCACCCAGGGGGCTATATGGCTACACCTTC	CASRAPRGLYGYTF
TRBV10-3	few	13	TRBD1	TRBJ1-2	TGTGCCATCGGACAGGACTCTAACTATGGCTACACCTTC	CAIGQDSNYGYTF
TRBV15	.	15	.	TRBJ2-7	TGTGCCACCAGCAGAGGAGAGGGAGGGGGCTACGAGCAGTACTTC	CATSRGEGGGYEQYF